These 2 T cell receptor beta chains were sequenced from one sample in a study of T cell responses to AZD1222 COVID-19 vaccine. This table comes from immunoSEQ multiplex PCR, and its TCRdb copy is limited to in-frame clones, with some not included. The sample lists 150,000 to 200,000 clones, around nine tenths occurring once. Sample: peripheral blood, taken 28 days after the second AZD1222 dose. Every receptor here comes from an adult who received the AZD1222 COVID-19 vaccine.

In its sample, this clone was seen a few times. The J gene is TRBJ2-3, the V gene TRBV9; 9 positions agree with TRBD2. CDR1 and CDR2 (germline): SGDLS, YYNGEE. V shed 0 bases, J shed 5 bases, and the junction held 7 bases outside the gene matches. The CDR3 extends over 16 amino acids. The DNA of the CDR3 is TGTGCCAGCAGCGTAGATCGCGGGAGGGCTGGAGATACGCAGTATTTT. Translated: CASSVDRGRAGDTQYF.

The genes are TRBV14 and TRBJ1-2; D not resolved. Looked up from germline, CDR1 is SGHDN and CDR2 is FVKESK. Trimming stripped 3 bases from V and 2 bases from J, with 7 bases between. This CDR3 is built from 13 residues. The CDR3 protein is CASSQSGNYGYTF. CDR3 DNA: TGTGCCAGCAGCCAGTCCGGGAACTATGGCTACACCTTC.